Each of the 11 T cell receptor beta chains below was sequenced from the same sample in a study of vaccination effects on CD4 cells after COVID-19. TCRdb's copy holds only in-frame clones and misses some; the assay was immunoSEQ multiplex PCR. Of 68,000 or so clones in the sample, about 80% were seen once. The antigens of these receptors remain unknown. The ViraFEST assay expanded antigen-specific CD4+ T cells with viral peptide pools before sequencing. At the end of 9 to 11 days of culture, CD4+ T cells were isolated. Vaccinees lacked prior SARS-CoV-2 infection and tested negative for nucleocapsid antibodies. The material was CD4+ T cells from PBMCs cultured with SARS-CoV-2 spike peptides, obtained before COVID-19 vaccination. All receptors come from a human donor who received a COVID-19 vaccine.

This rearrangement joins TRBV3-1 (or the pseudogene TRBV3-2) to TRBJ1-3, with a possible D match to TRBD1 (6 bases). The CDR3 is made up of 16 amino acids. Germline lookup yields CDR1 LGHDT and CDR2 YNNKEL (reference sequence). V lost 4 bases, J lost 8 bases, and 21 bases lay in between. The CDR3 DNA reads TGTGCCAGCAGCCGACCTACACAGGGACTGGGGGACACCATATATTTT. Its protein is CASSRPTQGLGDTIYF.

The chain links TRBV19 to TRBJ2-7, with 11 bases matching TRBD2. V shed 4 bases, J shed 6 bases, and the junction held 5 bases outside the gene matches. The CDR3 covers 14 residues. Germline V CDR1 and CDR2: LNHDA, SQIVND (reference sequence). The CDR3 spells CASSTSGGPSEQYV. The CDR3 nucleotides are TGTGCCAGTAGTACTAGCGGGGGGCCTTCCGAGCAGTACGTC.

The rearrangement joins TRBV9 to TRBJ2-1, with D possibly being TRBD1 (6 bases). V was trimmed by 3 bases and J by 8 bases, leaving 12 bases between them. CDR3 length equals 13 residues. Germline loops: CDR1 SGDLS, CDR2 YYNGEE. CDR3 amino acids: CASSAGQNDEQFF. CDR3 nucleotide sequence: TGTGCCAGCAGCGCCGGACAGAACGATGAGCAGTTCTTC.

Notes on this clone: A junction end diverges from the germline sequence, so it may reflect a read error. The chain joins TRBV28 to TRBJ1-1; D is ambiguous. CDR3 size: 11 residues. The V gene's germline CDR1 is MDHEN and CDR2 SYDVKM. CDR3 protein: CASSLDTEAFF. For the CDR3, the DNA is TGTGCCAGCAGTTTAGACACGGAAGCTTTCTTT.

The gene calls are TRBV10-3 and TRBJ1-6; a possible D gene is TRBD1 (5 bases). Per the germline V gene, CDR1 is ENHRY and CDR2 is SYGVKD. The CDR3 extends over 16 amino acids. The ends were cut back, 3 bases at V and 7 bases at J, with 16 bases in the middle. The DNA for the CDR3 is TGTGCCATCAGTGAAGGTCTGGGCCGGGGGAATTCACCCCTCCACTTT. It codes for CAISEGLGRGNSPLHF.

The rearrangement links TRBV3-1 (or the pseudogene TRBV3-2) to TRBJ1-2; 9 bases align to TRBD1. The CDR3 contains 15 residues. The germline V gene has CDR1 LGHDT and CDR2 YNNKEL (reference sequence). J was trimmed by 1 base and V by 2 bases; bases with no gene match: 2. The CDR3 nucleotides are TGTGCCAGCAGCCAAATGGACAGGGGTAACTATGGCTACACCTTC. Translating it yields CASSQMDRGNYGYTF.

The rearrangement uses TRBV5-1 and TRBJ2-3; D is uncertain. CDR1 and CDR2 from the germline V gene are SGHRS and YFSETQ. The CDR3 loop spans 12 amino acids. V was clipped by 0 bases and J by 8 bases, with 7 bases between them. The CDR3 DNA sequence: TGCGCCAGCAGCTTGGACCAGAGTACGCAGTATTTT. This gives the protein CASSLDQSTQYF.

The chain uses TRBV19 and TRBJ2-3; D possibly corresponds to TRBD2 (6 bases). The ends were cut back, 2 bases at V and 0 bases at J, with 15 bases in the middle. CDR3 size: 17 residues. Germline lookup yields CDR1 LNHDA and CDR2 SQIVND (reference sequence). The CDR3 loop is CASSILRGTPSTDTQYF. The CDR3 bases are TGTGCCAGTAGTATACTACGGGGGACCCCTAGCACAGATACGCAGTATTTT.

This clone was detected only once. The V gene is TRBV6-5, the J gene TRBJ2-7; D might be TRBD2 (5 bases). The CDR3 is made up of 14 amino acids. Germline V lookup: CDR1 MNHEY, CDR2 SVGAGI. V was cut by 8 bases and J by 1 base, with 15 bases left in between. Here the CDR3 DNA reads TGTGCCAGCGCCGCGGGCCGATCATCCTACGAGCAGTACGTC. Translation gives CASAAGRSSYEQYV.

The gene calls are TRBV6-2 or TRBV6-3 and TRBJ1-1, with D perhaps matching TRBD1 (6 bases). The CDR3 totals 17 residues. Germline assignment: CDR1 MNHEY and CDR2 SVGEGT. V was trimmed by 5 bases and J by 1 base, leaving 20 bases between them. In nucleotides, the CDR3 is TGTGCCAGCAGTCGCCAGGGGCACGGGGATGAGAACACTGAAGCTTTCTTT. Protein product: CASSRQGHGDENTEAFF.

The rearrangement links TRBV5-1 to TRBJ1-4; D is ambiguous. The CDR3 runs 14 residues. Trimming left V 0 bases short and J 2 bases short, with 5 bases between. Germline V lookup: CDR1 SGHRS, CDR2 YFSETQ. The DNA of the CDR3 is TGCGCCAGCAGCTTGGATTACACTAATGAAAAACTGTTTTTT. It specifies CASSLDYTNEKLFF.